The 30 T cell receptor beta chains presented below share a single source sample, sequenced in a study of OX40 agonist ivuxolimab in advanced cancers. To prepare the library, the immunoSEQ multiplex PCR assay was applied. The source is immuneACCESS, and TCRdb retained only in-frame sequences with V and J called. Part of the clones is not carried over; for the studies checked, unresolved V genes explain less than half of this, and the remainder is unexplained. The sample has around 80,000 clones on record, nearly 95% of them singletons. About 20% of the sample rests with the top ten. The sequenced sample was CD4+ or CD8+ T cells sorted from blood, obtained in a trial of the OX40 agonist ivuxolimab. All receptors derive from an adult with an advanced solid tumor such as melanoma, head and neck, liver or kidney cancer.

The chain joins TRBV27 to TRBJ1-5, with D perhaps TRBD1 (5 bases). The V end was cut by 3 bases, the J end by 3 bases, with 12 bases between. CDR1 MNHEY and CDR2 SMNVEV come from the germline V gene (reference sequence). The CDR3 runs 15 residues. For the CDR3, the DNA is TGTGCCAGCAGTTTCAGGGAAGGGGTCAATCAGCCCCAGCATTTT. Protein sequence: CASSFREGVNQPQHF.

This chain uses TRBV4-3 with TRBJ1-1; D remains ambiguous. Trimming removed 2 bases at V and 0 bases at J, with 10 bases between. Germline CDR1 reads LGHNA; CDR2 reads YSLEER. The CDR3 loop spans 15 amino acids. The DNA of the CDR3 is TGCGCCAGCAGCCAATTGGACGGGATGAACACTGAAGCTTTCTTT. Its protein is CASSQLDGMNTEAFF.

V and J are TRBV7-9 and TRBJ1-2; D is undetermined. Deletions cut 5 bases from V and 6 bases from J, with 10 bases between. CDR1 and CDR2 (germline): SEHNR, FQNEAQ (reference sequence). The CDR3 is 12 residues long. The DNA for the CDR3 is TGTGCCAGCAGCAAGGACCGGGATGGCTACACCTTC. Its protein product is CASSKDRDGYTF.

Remarks on this clone: The same CDR3 arises from other DNA sequences in this sample as well. This chain connects TRBV6-5 to TRBJ2-5, with 8 positions matching TRBD2. CDR1 and CDR2 from the germline V gene are MNHEY and SVGAGI. Trimming removed 5 bases from V and 5 bases from J; junction bases left unmatched: 7. The CDR3 runs to 14 residues. CDR3 in amino acids: CASSLGTGGETQYF. DNA for the CDR3: TGTGCCAGCAGTCTCGGGACGGGAGGGGAGACCCAGTACTTC.

This chain links TRBV10-3 with TRBJ1-2, with a possible D match to TRBD1 (5 bases). Per the germline V gene, CDR1 is ENHRY and CDR2 is SYGVKD. V lost 3 bases to trimming and J lost 4 bases, with 9 bases between them. The CDR3 covers 13 residues. The DNA for the CDR3 is TGTGCCATCAGTGATGGAGGGACCTATGGCTACACCTTC. Protein product: CAISDGGTYGYTF.

This clone was counted a single time. CDR3 bases: TGCGCCAGCAGCTTGATCAGCAGGGTCCCCTCGGATGGAAACACCATATATTTT. It translates to CASSLISRVPSDGNTIYF. This chain connects TRBV5-1 to TRBJ1-3, with a tentative D call TRBD1 (5 bases). CDR3 length equals 18 residues. The V end lost 1 base, the J end lost 3 bases, and 20 bases lay between the germline ends. The V gene's germline CDR1 is SGHRS and CDR2 YFSETQ.

The gene calls are TRBV11-3 and TRBJ2-1; D may match TRBD1 or TRBD2 (5 bases each). The CDR3 contains 16 residues. The V gene lost 0 bases and the J gene lost 0 bases, with 9 bases spanning the gap. Germline V CDR1 and CDR2: SGHNT, YENEEA. DNA for the CDR3: TGTGCCAGCAGCTTAGATTCAGGGAGCTCCTACAATGAGCAGTTCTTC. Translated: CASSLDSGSSYNEQFF.

This sequence joins TRBV12-5 and TRBJ2-2; 7 nucleotides line up with TRBD2. Germline-derived CDR1 and CDR2 are LGHNT and FRNRAP. The CDR3 contains 21 residues. Losses at the gene ends were 2 bases for V and 3 bases for J; bases not matched to a gene: 21. The CDR3 protein is CASGLKSASGRLTWDTGELFF. CDR3 nucleotide sequence: TGTGCTAGTGGTTTGAAATCGGCTAGCGGCCGACTTACTTGGGACACCGGGGAGCTGTTTTTT.

The rearrangement joins TRBV7-2 to TRBJ2-7; 7 bases map to TRBD1. With 3 bases clipped from V and 2 bases from J, the junction kept 1 base outside the gene matches. The CDR3 has 13 residues. Germline V gives CDR1 SGHTA, CDR2 FQGNSA. CDR3 nucleotide sequence: TGTGCCAGCAGCTTGGGACAGCCCTACGAGCAGTACTTC. This translates into CASSLGQPYEQYF.

This chain links TRBV5-1 with TRBJ1-1; 8 positions agree with TRBD1. Germline CDR1 reads SGHRS; CDR2 reads YFSETQ. This CDR3 contains 15 residues. J lost 2 bases, V lost 0 bases, and 3 bases had no gene match. The CDR3 protein is CASSLDPGGNTEAFF. The CDR3 DNA follows: TGCGCCAGCAGCTTGGATCCAGGGGGCAACACTGAAGCTTTCTTT.

The chain employs TRBV7-8 and TRBJ2-7; no firm D call. Germline V gene data show CDR1 as SGHVS and CDR2 as FQNEAQ. CDR3 length equals 13 residues. Trimming shortened V by 5 bases and J by 1 base, and 9 bases separated the two germline ends. This CDR3 reads CASSPGRSYEQYF. The CDR3 nucleotides read TGTGCCAGCAGCCCCGGACGGTCCTACGAGCAGTACTTC.

The V gene is TRBV28, the J gene TRBJ2-3; 7 positions agree with TRBD2. The germline V gene has CDR1 MDHEN and CDR2 SYDVKM. V dropped 7 bases and J dropped 10; count of bases not matched to a gene: 23. The CDR3 has 17 residues. CDR3 sequence reads: CASTPWGEGRMRIAQYF. CDR3 sequence (DNA): TGTGCCAGCACCCCCTGGGGGGAGGGACGGATGAGGATTGCGCAGTATTTT. Complete variable domain (other parts from reference TRBV28 and TRBJ2-3): DVKVTQSSRYLVKRTGEKVFLECVQDMDHENMFWYRQDPGLGLRLIYFSYDVKMKEKGDIPEGYSVSREKKERFSLILESASTNQTSMYLCASTPWGEGRMRIAQYFGPGTRLTVL.

This clone has only a few counts. The gene calls are TRBV4-1 and TRBJ1-5; the D gene is possibly TRBD1 (6 bases). The CDR3 runs to 14 residues. Germline assignment: CDR1 MGHRA and CDR2 YSYEKL. Trimming shortened V by 1 base and J by 5 bases, and 9 bases separated the two germline ends. Written as DNA, the CDR3 is TGCGCCAGCAGCCAAGGGGGGGCCCATCAGCCCCAGCATTTT. Its translation is CASSQGGAHQPQHF.

The chain is built from TRBV19 and TRBJ2-7; D may be TRBD1 (6 bases). Germline-derived CDR1 and CDR2 are LNHDA and SQIVND (reference sequence). V was shortened by 6 bases and J by 3 bases, with 12 bases between the two germline ends. This CDR3 is built from 13 residues. The CDR3 region is CASSRDTDYEQYF. As DNA, the CDR3 is TGTGCCAGTAGCAGGGACACAGACTACGAGCAGTACTTC.

This clone was seen just once. The chain uses TRBV5-8 and TRBJ1-1; tentative D call: TRBD1 (6 bases). The V end lost 2 bases, the J end lost 4 bases, and 12 bases lay between the germline ends. Germline CDR1 SGHTS, CDR2 YDEGEE. CDR3 size: 14 residues. CDR3 sequence (DNA): TGTGCCAGCAGCTTCAGGGGTAGGGCCACTGAAGCTTTCTTT. Protein: CASSFRGRATEAFF.

The chain recombines TRBV14 with TRBJ2-3; no reliable D call. The CDR3 loop spans 16 amino acids. Germline values: CDR1 SGHDN, CDR2 FVKESK. V shed 0 bases and J shed 0 bases, with 10 bases lying between them. In DNA, the CDR3 is TGTGCCAGCAGCCAAGAAGCTCCCTCTAGCACAGATACGCAGTATTTT. Translation: CASSQEAPSSTDTQYF.

The rearrangement joins TRBV12-2 to TRBJ2-7; the DNA was not used to check the table's D call, TRBD1. TRBV12-2 is listed as a pseudogene. CDR3 length: 15 amino acids. As DNA, the CDR3 is TGTGCAAGTCGCTCCCCGGACAGGGGTGACAACGAGCAGTACTTC. Translation gives CASRSPDRGDNEQYF.

The chain has TRBV19 and TRBJ1-3; D gene uncertain. Germline CDR1 is LNHDA and CDR2 is SQIVND (reference sequence). CDR3 size: 17 residues. Between the trimmed V and J ends, which lost 6 bases and 2 bases, there was a span of 20 bases. CDR3 DNA sequence: TGTGCCAGTAGGCGGCCTCGTTACGCTAGTGCTGGAAACACCATATATTTT. It encodes CASRRPRYASAGNTIYF. Supplemented by reference TRBV19 and TRBJ1-3, the full variable domain reads DGGITQSPKYLFRKEGQNVTLSCEQNLNHDAMYWYRQDPGQGLRLIYYSQIVNDFQKGDIAEGYSVSREKKESFPLTVTSAQKNPTAFYLCASRRPRYASAGNTIYFGEGSWLTVV.

V and J are TRBV29-1 and TRBJ1-1; D possibly corresponds to TRBD1 (5 bases). There are 14 residues in the CDR3. Germline CDR1 is SQVTM and CDR2 is ANQGSEA. V was shortened by 3 bases and J by 5 bases, with 16 bases between the two germline ends. The CDR3 region is CSVEISGTGTEAFF. For the CDR3, the DNA is TGCAGCGTTGAGATCTCCGGGACGGGTACTGAAGCTTTCTTT.

V gene TRBV6-4 combines with J gene TRBJ2-2; TRBD2 matches at 12 bases. V trimming: 6 bases; J trimming: 4 bases; junction bases outside the gene matches: 9. CDR3 length: 17 amino acids. In germline, CDR1 is MRHNA, CDR2 SNTAGT. The CDR3 protein is CASRPLAGGPGTGELFF. CDR3 coding DNA: TGTGCCAGCAGACCCCTAGCGGGGGGGCCGGGCACCGGGGAGCTGTTTTTT.

Written as DNA, the CDR3 is TGTGCCAGCTCCCCAGCACAAACCTACGAGCAGTACTTC. It codes for CASSPAQTYEQYF. This chain connects TRBV18 to TRBJ2-7; D gene unclear. CDR1 and CDR2 from the germline V gene are KGHSH and LQKENI. V was trimmed by 6 bases and J by 2 bases, leaving 11 bases between them. The CDR3 extends over 13 amino acids. Complete variable domain (other parts from reference TRBV18 and TRBJ2-7): NAGVMQNPRHLVRRRGQEARLRCSPMKGHSHVYWYRQLPEEGLKFMVYLQKENIIDESGMPKERFSAEFPKEGPSILRIQQVVRGDSAAYFCASSPAQTYEQYFGPGTRLTVT.

This chain joins TRBV5-1 and TRBJ1-1; unclear D gene. The CDR3 is 14 residues long. The germline gives CDR1 SGHRS, CDR2 YFSETQ. The germline V and J ends were trimmed by 1 base and 1 base, with 8 bases remaining between them. CDR3 nucleotide sequence: TGCGCCAGCAGCTTGTGGCAGCCGAACACTGAAGCTTTCTTT. Protein sequence: CASSLWQPNTEAFF.

This chain uses TRBV12-5 with TRBJ2-4; a weak D match, TRBD2 (5 bases). The CDR3 has 15 amino acids. V was clipped by 5 bases and J by 7 bases, with 18 bases between them. Germline-derived CDR1 and CDR2 are LGHNT and FRNRAP. Here the CDR3 DNA reads TGTGCTAGTGGTACCTCGGACGGTGAGGGCAACATTCAGTACTTC. Translating gives CASGTSDGEGNIQYF.

The gene calls are TRBV6-5 and TRBJ2-1; maybe TRBD1 (8 bases). Germline V gene data show CDR1 as MNHEY and CDR2 as SVGAGI. V dropped 5 bases and J dropped 7 bases, with 18 bases sitting between them. The CDR3 covers 15 residues. CDR3 DNA: TGTGCCAGCAGTCTCCGGACAGGGAGGGTGAATGAGCAGTTCTTC. It encodes CASSLRTGRVNEQFF.

V and J are TRBV27 and TRBJ2-7; D gene uncertain. V lost 5 bases and J lost 0, with 8 bases in between. This CDR3 is built from 13 residues. Germline CDR1 reads MNHEY; CDR2 reads SMNVEV (reference sequence). CDR3 bases: TGTGCCAGCAGTATGAGAGGCTCCTACGAGCAGTACTTC. Translation gives CASSMRGSYEQYF.

The chain couples TRBV7-9 to TRBJ2-5, with 9 bases lining up with TRBD2. The trim removed 3 bases at V and 1 base at J, leaving 6 bases unmatched. Per the germline V gene, CDR1 is SEHNR and CDR2 is FQNEAQ (reference sequence). The CDR3 covers 16 residues. CDR3 protein: CASSFPPGLAQETQYF. The CDR3 DNA sequence: TGTGCCAGCAGCTTCCCCCCGGGACTAGCCCAAGAGACCCAGTACTTC. Full variable domain (rest looked up from reference TRBV7-9 and TRBJ2-5): DTGVSQNPRHKITKRGQNVTFRCDPISEHNRLYWYRQTLGQGPEFLTYFQNEAQLEKSRLLSDRFSAERPKGSFSTLEIQRTEQGDSAMYLCASSFPPGLAQETQYFGPGTRLLVL.

This sequence joins TRBV28 and TRBJ1-4; D gene uncertain. There are 15 residues in the CDR3. Germline V gives CDR1 MDHEN, CDR2 SYDVKM. V was shortened by 5 bases and J by 0 bases, with 10 bases between the two germline ends. The CDR3 spells CASSGPRTTNEKLFF. CDR3 nucleotides: TGTGCCAGCAGTGGACCGAGAACAACTAATGAAAAACTGTTTTTT.

V and J are TRBV11-2 and TRBJ2-3, with D possibly being TRBD1 (6 bases). Germline V gene sequence: CDR1 SGHAT, CDR2 FQNNGV. V dropped 1 base and J dropped 5 bases, with 13 bases sitting between them. The CDR3 is 15 residues long. Here the CDR3 reads CASSLGNRAGDTQYF. The CDR3 DNA is TGTGCCAGCAGCTTAGGCAACAGGGCGGGAGATACGCAGTATTTT. The full variable domain, with the rest looked up from reference TRBV11-2 and TRBJ2-3, is EAGVAQSPRYKIIEKRQSVAFWCNPISGHATLYWYQQILGQGPKLLIQFQNNGVVDDSQLPKDRFSAERLKGVDSTLKIQPAKLEDSAVYLCASSLGNRAGDTQYFGPGTRLTVL.

The chain couples TRBV19 to TRBJ1-2, with D perhaps TRBD1 (5 bases). V was trimmed by 9 bases and J by 1 base, leaving 6 bases between them. Germline V gene data show CDR1 as LNHDA and CDR2 as SQIVND (reference sequence). This CDR3 has 11 residues. This chain's CDR3 is CASRDNYGYTF. DNA of the CDR3: TGTGCCAGCAGGGATAACTATGGCTACACCTTC.

This sequence joins TRBV27 and TRBJ2-3, with 9 bases fitting TRBD1. This CDR3 comprises 15 residues. After removal of 6 bases from V and 7 bases from J, the junction contained 11 bases not matched to a gene. The germline V gene has CDR1 MNHEY and CDR2 SMNVEV (reference sequence). CDR3 region: CASRWTGASLYTQYF. CDR3 nucleotides: TGTGCCAGCAGATGGACAGGGGCCAGCTTATATACGCAGTATTTT.